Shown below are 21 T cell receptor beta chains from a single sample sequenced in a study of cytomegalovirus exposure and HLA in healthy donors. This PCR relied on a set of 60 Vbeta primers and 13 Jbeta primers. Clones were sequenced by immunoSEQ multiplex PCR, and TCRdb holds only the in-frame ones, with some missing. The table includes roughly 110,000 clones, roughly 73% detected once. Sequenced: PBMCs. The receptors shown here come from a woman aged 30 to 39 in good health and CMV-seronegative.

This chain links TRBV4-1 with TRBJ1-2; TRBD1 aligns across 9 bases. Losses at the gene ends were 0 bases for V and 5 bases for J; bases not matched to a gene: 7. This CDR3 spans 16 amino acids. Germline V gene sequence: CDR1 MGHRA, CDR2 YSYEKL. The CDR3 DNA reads TGCGCCAGCAGCCAAGATAGCCCGGGACAGGGTTATGGCTACACCTTC. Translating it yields CASSQDSPGQGYGYTF.

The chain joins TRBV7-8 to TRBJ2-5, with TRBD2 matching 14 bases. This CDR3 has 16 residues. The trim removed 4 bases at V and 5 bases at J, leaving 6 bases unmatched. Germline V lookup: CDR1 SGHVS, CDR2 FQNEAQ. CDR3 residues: CASSSGLAGGMETQYF. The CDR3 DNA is TGTGCCAGCAGCTCTGGACTAGCGGGAGGAATGGAGACCCAGTACTTC.

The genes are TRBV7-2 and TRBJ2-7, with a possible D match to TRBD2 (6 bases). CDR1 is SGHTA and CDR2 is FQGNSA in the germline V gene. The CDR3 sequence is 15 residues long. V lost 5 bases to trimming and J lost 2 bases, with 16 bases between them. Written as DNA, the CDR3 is TGTGCCAGCAGCCCTGGAGGGGCCTCCACCTACGAGCAGTACTTC. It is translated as CASSPGGASTYEQYF.

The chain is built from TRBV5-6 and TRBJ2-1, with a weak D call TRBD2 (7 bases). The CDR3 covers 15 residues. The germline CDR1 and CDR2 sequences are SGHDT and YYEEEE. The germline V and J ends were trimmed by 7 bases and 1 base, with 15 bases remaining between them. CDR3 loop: CASLGGGSSYNEQFF. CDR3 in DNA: TGTGCCAGCCTCGGGGGCGGGAGTTCCTACAATGAGCAGTTCTTC.

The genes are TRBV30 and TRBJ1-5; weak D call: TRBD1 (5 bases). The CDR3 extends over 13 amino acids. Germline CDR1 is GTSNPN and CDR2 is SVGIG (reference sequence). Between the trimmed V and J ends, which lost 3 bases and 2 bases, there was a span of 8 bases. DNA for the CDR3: TGTGCCTGGAGAGGGGAGGGCAATCAGCCCCAGCATTTT. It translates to CAWRGEGNQPQHF. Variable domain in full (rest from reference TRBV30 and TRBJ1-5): SQTIHQWPATLVQPVGSPLSLECTVEGTSNPNLYWYRQAAGRGLQLLFYSVGIGQISSEVPQNLSASRPQDRQFILSSKKLLLSDSGFYLCAWRGEGNQPQHFGDGTRLSIL.

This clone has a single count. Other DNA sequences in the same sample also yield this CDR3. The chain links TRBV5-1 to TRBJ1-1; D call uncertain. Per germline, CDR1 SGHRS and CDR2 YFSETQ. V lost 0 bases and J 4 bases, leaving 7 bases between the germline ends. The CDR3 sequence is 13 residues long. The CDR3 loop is CASSLGGSTEAFF. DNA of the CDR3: TGCGCCAGCAGCTTGGGAGGGAGCACTGAAGCTTTCTTT. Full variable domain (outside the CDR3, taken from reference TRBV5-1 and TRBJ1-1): KAGVTQTPRYLIKTRGQQVTLSCSPISGHRSVSWYQQTPGQGLQFLFEYFSETQRNKGNFPGRFSGRQFSNSRSEMNVSTLELGDSALYLCASSLGGSTEAFFGQGTRLTVV.

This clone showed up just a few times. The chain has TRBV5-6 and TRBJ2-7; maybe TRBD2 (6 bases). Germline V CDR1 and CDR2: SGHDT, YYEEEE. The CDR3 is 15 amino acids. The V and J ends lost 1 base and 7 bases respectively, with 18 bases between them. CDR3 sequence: CASSLFSGQTGEQYF. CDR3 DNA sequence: TGTGCCAGCAGCTTGTTTAGCGGACAAACTGGGGAGCAGTACTTC. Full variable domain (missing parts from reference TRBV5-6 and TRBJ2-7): DAGVTQSPTHLIKTRGQQVTLRCSPKSGHDTVSWYQQALGQGPQFIFQYYEEEERQRGNFPDRFSGHQFPNYSSELNVNALLLGDSALYLCASSLFSGQTGEQYFGPGTRLTVT.

CDR3 in amino acids: CASSYSHPGATGELFF. In DNA form, the CDR3 reads TGTGCCAGCAGTTACTCCCACCCAGGGGCCACCGGGGAGCTGTTTTTT. The V call is TRBV6-5, the J call TRBJ2-2; D might be TRBD1 (6 bases). Germline CDR1 is MNHEY and CDR2 is SVGAGI. Trimming took off 0 bases at V and 4 bases at J, with 12 bases between the two ends. This CDR3 spans 16 amino acids.

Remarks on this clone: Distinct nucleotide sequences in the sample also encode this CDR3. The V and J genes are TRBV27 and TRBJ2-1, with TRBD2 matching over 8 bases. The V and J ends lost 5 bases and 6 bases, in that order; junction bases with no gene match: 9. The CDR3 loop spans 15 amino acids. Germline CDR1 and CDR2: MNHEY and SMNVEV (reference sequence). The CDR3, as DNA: TGTGCCAGCAGTACCGGGACTAGTGATTCCAATGAGCAGTTCTTC. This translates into CASSTGTSDSNEQFF.

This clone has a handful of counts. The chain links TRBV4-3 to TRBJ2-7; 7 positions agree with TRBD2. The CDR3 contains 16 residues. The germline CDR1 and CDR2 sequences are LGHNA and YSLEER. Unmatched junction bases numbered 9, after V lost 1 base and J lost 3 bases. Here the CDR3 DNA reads TGCGCCAGCAGCCAAGTCCTCGCGGGGGTGAGCTACGAGCAGTACTTC. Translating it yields CASSQVLAGVSYEQYF.

In DNA, the CDR3 is TGTGCCAGCAGCGCGCACGGACAGTATAGCTACACCTTC. Protein: CASSAHGQYSYTF. The chain links TRBV7-2 to TRBJ1-2, with TRBD1 as a possible D gene (6 bases). This CDR3 is 13 amino acids long. Per the germline V gene, CDR1 is SGHTA and CDR2 is FQGNSA. The V gene lost 5 bases and the J gene lost 9 bases, with 16 bases spanning the gap. Full variable domain (remainder filled in from reference TRBV7-2 and TRBJ1-2): GAGVSQSPSNKVTEKGKDVELRCDPISGHTALYWYRQSLGQGLEFLIYFQGNSAPDKSGLPSDRFSAERTGGSVSTLTIQRTQQEDSAVYLCASSAHGQYSYTFGSGTRLTVV.

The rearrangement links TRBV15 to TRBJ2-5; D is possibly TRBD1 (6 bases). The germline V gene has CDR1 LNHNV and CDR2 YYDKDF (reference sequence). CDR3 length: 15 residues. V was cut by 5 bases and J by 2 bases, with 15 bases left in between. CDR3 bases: TGTGCCACCAGCTCGCCCCAGACAGGACAAGAGACCCAGTACTTC. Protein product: CATSSPQTGQETQYF.

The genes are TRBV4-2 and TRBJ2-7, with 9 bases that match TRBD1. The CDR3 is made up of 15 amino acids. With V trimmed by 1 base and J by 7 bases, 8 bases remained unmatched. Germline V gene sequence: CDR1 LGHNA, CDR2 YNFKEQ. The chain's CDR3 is CASSQAQGAQDEQYF. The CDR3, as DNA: TGTGCCAGCAGCCAAGCACAGGGGGCGCAGGATGAGCAGTACTTC.

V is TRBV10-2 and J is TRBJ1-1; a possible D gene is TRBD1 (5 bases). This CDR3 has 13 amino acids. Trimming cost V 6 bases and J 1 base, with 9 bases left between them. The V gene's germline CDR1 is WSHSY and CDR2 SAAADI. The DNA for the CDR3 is TGCGCCAGCAGCCCTACAGGGAACACTGAAGCTTTCTTT. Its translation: CASSPTGNTEAFF.

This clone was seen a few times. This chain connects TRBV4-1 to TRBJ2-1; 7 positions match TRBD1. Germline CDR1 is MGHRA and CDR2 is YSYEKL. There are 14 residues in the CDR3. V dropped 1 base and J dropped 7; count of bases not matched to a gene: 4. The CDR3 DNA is TGCGCCAGCAGCCAAGGGACAGGAGGTAATGAGCAGTTCTTC. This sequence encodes CASSQGTGGNEQFF.

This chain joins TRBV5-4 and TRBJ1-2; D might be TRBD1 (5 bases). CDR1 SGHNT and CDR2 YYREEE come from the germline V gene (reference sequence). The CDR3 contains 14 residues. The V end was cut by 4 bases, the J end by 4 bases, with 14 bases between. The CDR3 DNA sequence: TGTGCCAGCAGCAGCCATAGGGGCCCCTATGGCTACACCTTC. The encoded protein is CASSSHRGPYGYTF.

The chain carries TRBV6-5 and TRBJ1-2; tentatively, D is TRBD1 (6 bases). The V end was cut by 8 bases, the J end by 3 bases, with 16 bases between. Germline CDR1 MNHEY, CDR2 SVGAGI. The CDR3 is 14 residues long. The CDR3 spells CASWGGGWDYGYTF. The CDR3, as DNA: TGTGCCAGCTGGGGAGGGGGTTGGGACTATGGCTACACCTTC.

The CDR3 is CASSSSGTGEAFF. DNA of the CDR3: TGTGCCAGTAGCTCGTCCGGGACAGGCGAAGCTTTCTTT. The chain carries TRBV19 and TRBJ1-1, with 8 bases identical to TRBD1. The CDR3 length is 13 residues. Trimming took 6 bases from V and 8 from J; bases not matched to a gene: 8. The germline CDR1 and CDR2 sequences are LNHDA and SQIVND (reference sequence).

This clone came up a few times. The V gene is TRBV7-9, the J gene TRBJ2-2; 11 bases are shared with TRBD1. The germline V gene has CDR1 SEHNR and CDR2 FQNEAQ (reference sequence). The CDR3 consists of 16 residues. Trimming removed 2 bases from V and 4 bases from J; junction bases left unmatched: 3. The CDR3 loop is CASSLSGQGGTGELFF. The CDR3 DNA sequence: TGTGCCAGCAGCTTATCGGGACAGGGGGGCACCGGGGAGCTGTTTTTT. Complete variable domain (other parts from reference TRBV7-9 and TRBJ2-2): DTGVSQNPRHKITKRGQNVTFRCDPISEHNRLYWYRQTLGQGPEFLTYFQNEAQLEKSRLLSDRFSAERPKGSFSTLEIQRTEQGDSAMYLCASSLSGQGGTGELFFGEGSRLTVL.

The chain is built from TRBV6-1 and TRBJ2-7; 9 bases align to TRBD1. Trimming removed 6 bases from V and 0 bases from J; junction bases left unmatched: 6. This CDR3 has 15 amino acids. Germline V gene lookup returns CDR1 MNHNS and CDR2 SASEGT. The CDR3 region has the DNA TGTGCCAGCAGAGGGGACAGGGTGTTCTCCTACGAGCAGTACTTC. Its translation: CASRGDRVFSYEQYF.

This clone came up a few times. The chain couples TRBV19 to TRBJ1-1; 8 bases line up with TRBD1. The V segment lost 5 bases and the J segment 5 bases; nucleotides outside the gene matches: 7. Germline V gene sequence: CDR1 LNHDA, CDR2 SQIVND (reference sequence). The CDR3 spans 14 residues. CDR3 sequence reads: CASSFGQGSTEAFF. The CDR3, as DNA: TGTGCCAGTAGTTTTGGACAGGGTAGTACTGAAGCTTTCTTT. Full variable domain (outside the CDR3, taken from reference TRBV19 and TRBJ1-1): DGGITQSPKYLFRKEGQNVTLSCEQNLNHDAMYWYRQDPGQGLRLIYYSQIVNDFQKGDIAEGYSVSREKKESFPLTVTSAQKNPTAFYLCASSFGQGSTEAFFGQGTRLTVV.